The rows below give T cell receptor beta chains drawn from one sample of a study of T cell responses to AZD1222 COVID-19 vaccine. Using immunoSEQ multiplex PCR, the repertoire was profiled, and TCRdb retains in-frame clones only, with some absent. The sample gives about 67,000 clones, around 84% of which show up once; 21% is in the top ten. Sequenced here: peripheral blood, sampled on day 0 of AZD1222 vaccination. These receptors all stem from an adult in good health. The CDR3 runs from the conserved cysteine through the conserved F or W. The order of the fields is V gene, CDR3 length, D gene, J gene, clone size, CDR3 DNA, CDR3 protein. A D gene is named only where the DNA matches it firmly. Expanded clones are given a class, and other clones once, few, many or no size at all.

TRBV7-7	13	.	TRBJ2-5	.	TGTGCTAGCAGCTTAGCCGAGTTAGAGACCCAGTACTTC	CASSLAELETQYF
TRBV6-1	16	TRBD2	TRBJ2-7	.	TGTGCCAGCAGTGAAATAGGACTAGCGGGGATCTACGAGCAGTACTTC	CASSEIGLAGIYEQYF
TRBV5-1	16	.	TRBJ2-2	.	TGCGCCAGCAGCCCACTGGGGGGGCCCGGCACCGGGGCGCCGTTTTTT	CASSPLGGPGTGAPFF
TRBV23-1	18	TRBD1	TRBJ1-5	.	TGCGCCAGCAGCCGTTCCTCTAGGGACAGGGTGCCCCATCAGCCCCAGCATTTT	CASSRSSRDRVPHQPQHF
TRBV19	14	.	TRBJ1-1	.	TGTGCCAGTAGTATTGGAGCAGAGAGTACTGAAGCTTTCTTT	CASSIGAESTEAFF
TRBV30	11	.	TRBJ1-3	.	TGTGCCTGGAGTGTTAAGGGAACCATATATTTT	CAWSVKGTIYF
TRBV7-9	16	.	TRBJ1-3	.	TGTGCCAGCAGCTTTGACGGCGACCCATCTGGAAACACCATATATTTT	CASSFDGDPSGNTIYF
TRBV2	15	.	TRBJ2-1	few	TGTGCCAGCAGTGCCGGGACCAGCTCCTACAATGAGCAGTTCTTC	CASSAGTSSYNEQFF
TRBV4-3	15	.	TRBJ1-6	.	TGCGCCAGCAGCCAAGACCGGCAGGGGTATTCACCCCTCCACTTT	CASSQDRQGYSPLHF
TRBV19	16	.	TRBJ2-2	few	TGTGCCAGTAGTATCATAGTGGCCACGGGCACCGGGGAGCTGTTTTTT	CASSIIVATGTGELFF
TRBV2	14	.	TRBJ2-1	once	TGTGCCAGCAGGGGTGGAGGGACCTACAATGAGCAGTTCTTC	CASRGGGTYNEQFF
TRBV11-3	13	.	TRBJ2-2	.	TGTGCCAGCAGCTTAATGGGAACCGGGGAGCTGTTTTTT	CASSLMGTGELFF
TRBV7-2	13	.	TRBJ1-6	.	TGTGCCAGCAGCGCCCCGCTTGTTGGTCCCCTCCACTTT	CASSAPLVGPLHF
TRBV7-6	15	TRBD1	TRBJ1-6	.	TGTGCCAGCAGCTTCGAGACAGGGCCGAATTCACCCCTCCACTTT	CASSFETGPNSPLHF
TRBV7-9	12	.	TRBJ2-7	.	TGTGCCAGCAGCTTACTGACCTACGAGCAGTACTTC	CASSLLTYEQYF
TRBV2	13	.	TRBJ1-1	once	TGTGCCAGCAGCCAGGACGGAAACACTGAAGCTTTCTTT	CASSQDGNTEAFF
TRBV5-1	12	.	TRBJ1-6	.	TGCGCCAGCAGCTTGGACCGTTCGCCCCTCCACTTT	CASSLDRSPLHF
TRBV6-5	13	.	TRBJ2-7	.	TGTGCCAGCGGAAGAGGGGGGGAGTACGAGCAGTACTTC	CASGRGGEYEQYF
TRBV10-2	16	TRBD1	TRBJ2-5	.	TGCGCCAGCAGTGAGCCGAGGGGGCTTCCCGGGGAGACCCAGTACTTC	CASSEPRGLPGETQYF
TRBV30	13	.	TRBJ1-2	.	TGTGCCTGGAGTGTATTGGGGGGTAGGAGCTACACCTTC	CAWSVLGGRSYTF
TRBV10-3	15	TRBD1	TRBJ1-1	.	TGTGCCATCACCAAAGCGACAGGGGCAAGCACTGAAGCTTTCTTT	CAITKATGASTEAFF
TRBV28	15	.	TRBJ2-3	.	TGTGCCAGCAACAGGGGGGGCAGGGGCGCAGATACGCAGTATTTT	CASNRGGRGADTQYF
TRBV28	15	.	TRBJ2-4	few	TGTGCCACAGTTAGGGAGAGTGGGTCCAAAAACATTCAGTACTTC	CATVRESGSKNIQYF
TRBV11-2	13	.	TRBJ2-7	.	TGTGCCAGCAGCCCCGACCACACCTACGAGCAGTACTTC	CASSPDHTYEQYF
TRBV24-1	15	.	TRBJ2-5	.	TGTGCCACCAGTAGGTCTCTGGGGGGACAAGAGACCCAGTACTTC	CATSRSLGGQETQYF
TRBV2	16	.	TRBJ2-3	.	TGTGCCAGCAGTGAAGCCGCGGTGGGGGGAGCAGATACGCAGTATTTT	CASSEAAVGGADTQYF
TRBV12-3/TRBV12-4	13	.	TRBJ1-1	.	TGTGCCAGCACCCTCGGGAGAGAGACTGAAGCTTTCTTT	CASTLGRETEAFF
TRBV4-2	12	.	TRBJ2-2	.	TGTGCCAGCAGCCTTACCGCCGGGGAGCTGTTTTTT	CASSLTAGELFF
TRBV7-2	16	TRBD2	TRBJ2-3	.	TGTGCCAGCAGCTTAGCCCTACTAGCGGCTACAGATACGCAGTATTTT	CASSLALLAATDTQYF
TRBV6-5	12	.	TRBJ1-6	.	TGTGCCAGCAGTCAGACAAATTCACCCCTCCACTTT	CASSQTNSPLHF
TRBV7-9	14	.	TRBJ2-5	.	TGTGCCAGCAGCTTAGCGCAGGGGTGGGAGACCCAGTACTTC	CASSLAQGWETQYF
TRBV7-8	15	.	TRBJ1-6	.	TGTGCCAGCAGCTTATCCACGGGGACGACCCTCCCCCTCCACTTT	CASSLSTGTTLPLHF
TRBV19	14	.	TRBJ1-1	.	TGTGCCAGTAGTATTCGGGGGGCAGCCACTGAAGCTTTCTTT	CASSIRGAATEAFF
TRBV19	14	.	TRBJ1-6	.	TGTGCCAGTAGTCTTAGCTCCTATAATTCACCCCTCCACTTT	CASSLSSYNSPLHF
TRBV5-6	14	.	TRBJ2-7	.	TGTGCCAGCAGCTTAAACGGATTTCTCTACGAGCAGTACTTC	CASSLNGFLYEQYF
TRBV11-2	13	.	TRBJ2-5	few	TGTGCCAGCAGCCATCAGGGTGTGAAGACCCAGTACTTC	CASSHQGVKTQYF
TRBV28	19	TRBD2	TRBJ2-5	.	TGTGCCAGCAGTCCACGACTAGCGGGGGGGAAGGCCCCCCAAGAGACCCAGTACTTC	CASSPRLAGGKAPQETQYF
TRBV28	15	.	TRBJ1-6	.	TGTGCCAGCAGTGGGACCCGACAGTATAATTCACCCCTCCACTTT	CASSGTRQYNSPLHF
TRBV24-1	14	TRBD2	TRBJ2-3	.	TGTGCCACCACTAGCGGGAGGGCCAAAGATACGCAGTATTTT	CATTSGRAKDTQYF
TRBV4-3	13	.	TRBJ2-3	.	TGCGCCAGCAGCCAAGGGCTTGCAGATACGCAGTATTTT	CASSQGLADTQYF
TRBV6-5	14	.	TRBJ1-2	.	TGTGCCACCAAAAGAGGGGACCGCGACTATGGCTACACCTTC	CATKRGDRDYGYTF
TRBV7-2	12	.	TRBJ2-1	few	TGTGCCAGCAGCCAGTATCGGAATGAGCAGTTCTTC	CASSQYRNEQFF